This T cell receptor (beta chain) is drawn from a study of CD8 T cells in Susac syndrome. The CD8+ and CD4+ T cells were negatively isolated, with the TEMRA cells enriched by FACS. The authors reverse transcribed roughly 0.5 to 1 ug RNA with random hexamers. A multiplex approach, immunoSEQ multiplex PCR, amplified TCR beta CDR3 across 54 Vbeta and 13 Jbeta. Via MiXCR, TCRdb re-called the immunoSEQ multiplex PCR reads, giving one row per CDR3 protein. The sample consists of under 200,000 distinct CDR3 sequences, 85% to 95% of them appearing once. CDR3 size: 14 residues. Germline V gene data show CDR1 as MNHEY and CDR2 as SVGAGI. V was clipped by 7 bases and J by 2 bases, with 13 bases between them.

The chain links TRBV6-5 to TRBJ2-3; weak D call: TRBD2 (5 bases). Sequencing was carried out using CD4+ T cells from PBMCs. The receptor comes from a human donor with Susac syndrome. The CDR3 sequence is CASTPGLNTDTQYF. CDR3 nucleotides: TGTGCCAGCACCCCAGGACTCAACACAGATACGCAGTATTTT.